This TCR beta chain appears in the sequencing data of a study of early T cells in non-severe SARS-CoV-2 infection. TCRdb recomputed calls from the 5' RACE reads with MiXCR, one row per CDR3 protein. The sample consists of about 73,000 distinct CDR3 sequences, approximately 14% of them appearing once. This clonotype has at least ten counts. Germline CDR1 reads SGHAT; CDR2 reads FQNNGV. With V trimmed by 2 bases and J by 9 bases, 7 bases remained unmatched. The CDR3 consists of 13 residues. The specimen sequenced was whole blood. This clonotype was obtained from an adult who was a healthcare worker with PCR-confirmed SARS-CoV-2 infection or an uninfected control (not recorded which). The chain is built from TRBV11-2 and TRBJ2-7; the match to TRBD1 covers 7 bases. The CDR3 spells CASSLQTGTGQYF. The CDR3 nucleotides are TGTGCCAGCAGCTTACAGACAGGGACGGGGCAGTACTTC.